These 5 T cell receptor beta chains share one sample of origin, sequenced in a study of blood T cell repertoires in COVID-19. Data came from immunoSEQ multiplex PCR; TCRdb stores just in-frame clones and leaves some out. The sample includes about 300,000 clones, approximately 82% of them seen just once. The source material was peripheral blood. The origin of the receptors is a woman aged 50 to 60 with acute or convalescent COVID-19.

The genes are TRBV15 and TRBJ2-1, with a weak D call TRBD2 (6 bases). Germline V CDR1 and CDR2: LNHNV, YYDKDF (reference sequence). Trimming took 4 bases from V and 6 from J, leaving 7 bases between them. The CDR3 sequence is 12 residues long. In nucleotides, the CDR3 is TGTGCCACCAGCAAGGGAGGCAATGAGCAGTTCTTC. This translates into CATSKGGNEQFF.

This clone occurred a few times. The gene calls are TRBV5-1 and TRBJ2-1, with TRBD1 identical over 7 bases. The CDR3 loop spans 14 amino acids. Trimming removed 5 bases from V and 5 bases from J; junction bases left unmatched: 7. Germline loops: CDR1 SGHRS, CDR2 YFSETQ. The CDR3 spells CASSMGQQNNEQFF. As DNA, the CDR3 is TGCGCCAGCAGTATGGGACAGCAAAACAATGAGCAGTTCTTC.

The chain is built from TRBV5-6 and TRBJ2-1; perhaps TRBD1 as D (5 bases). The CDR3 loop spans 14 amino acids. The germline V gene has CDR1 SGHDT and CDR2 YYEEEE. V lost 0 bases to trimming and J lost 8 bases, with 12 bases between them. DNA of the CDR3: TGTGCCAGCAGCTTGGCCGCAGGGTCGCATGAGCAGTTCTTC. It translates to CASSLAAGSHEQFF.

The chain uses TRBV7-2 and TRBJ2-1, with 10 bases lining up with TRBD1. Germline CDR1 is SGHTA and CDR2 is FQGNSA. The V gene end was trimmed by 5 bases and the J gene end by 9 bases; junction bases not matched to a gene: 4. This CDR3 is 13 amino acids long. The CDR3 protein is CASSRQGASEQFF. CDR3 nucleotides: TGTGCCAGCAGCCGACAGGGGGCAAGTGAGCAGTTCTTC.

CDR3 sequence: CASSSDRDSPLHF. The CDR3 DNA is TGTGCCAGCAGCTCGGACAGGGATTCACCCCTCCACTTT. V usage is TRBV5-4 and J usage is TRBJ1-6; 8 nucleotides align to TRBD1. Germline CDR1 reads SGHNT; CDR2 reads YYREEE (reference sequence). The junction had 1 base not matched to a gene; V was cut back by 3 bases and J by 8 bases. The CDR3 has 13 amino acids. Based on the CDR3 plus reference TRBV5-4 and TRBJ1-6, the full variable domain is ETGVTQSPTHLIKTRGQQVTLRCSSQSGHNTVSWYQQALGQGPQFIFQYYREEENGRGNFPPRFSGLQFPNYSSELNVNALELDDSALYLCASSSDRDSPLHFGNGTRLTVT.